This TCR beta chain came from a study of T cells in Graves' hyperthyroidism and ophthalmopathy. Each patient was aged 18 to 65 and had newly diagnosed hyperthyroidism of under 2 months' duration. Amplified regions were TCR beta CDR3 sequences from RNA transcripts. Primed by the HTBI set, a first-round RT-PCR was run on the TCR CDR3. TCRdb reprocessed the multiplex PCR reads with MiXCR, giving one entry per CDR3 protein. The sample shows about 500,000 distinct CDR3 sequences, 16% of them seen only once. General study points: Blood also contained most expanded thyroid clonotypes above 0.001. With a median lead of approximately six months before onset, the model predicted ophthalmopathy.

The CDR3 runs to 17 residues. Germline loops: CDR1 SGDLS, CDR2 YYNGEE. Trimming removed 4 bases at V and 5 bases at J, with 21 bases between. This clonotype was counted a few times. The antigen remains unidentified. The receptor's source is a woman aged 18-29 years with Graves' hyperthyroidism. V gene TRBV9 combines with J gene TRBJ1-4; D gene uncertain. The specimen sequenced was blood. CDR3 in amino acids: CASSLGFRRSRNEKLFF. CDR3 nucleotides: TGTGCCAGCAGCCTCGGCTTTCGAAGGAGCCGAAATGAAAAACTGTTTTTT.